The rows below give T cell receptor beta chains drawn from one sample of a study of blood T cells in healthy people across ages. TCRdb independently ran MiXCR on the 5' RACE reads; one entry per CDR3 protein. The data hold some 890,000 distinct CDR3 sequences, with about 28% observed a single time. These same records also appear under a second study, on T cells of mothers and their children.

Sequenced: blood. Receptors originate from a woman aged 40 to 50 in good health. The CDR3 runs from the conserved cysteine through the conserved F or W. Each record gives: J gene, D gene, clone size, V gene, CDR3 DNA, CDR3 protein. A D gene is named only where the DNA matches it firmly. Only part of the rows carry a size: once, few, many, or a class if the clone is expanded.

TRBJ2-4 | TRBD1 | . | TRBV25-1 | TGTGCCAGCAGTGTAACAGGGGGCTCGGACATTCAGTACTTC | CASSVTGGSDIQYF
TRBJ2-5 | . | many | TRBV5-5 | TGTGCCAGCAGCTTGGACGGGACGCGGGTATTCGAGACCCAGTACTTC | CASSLDGTRVFETQYF
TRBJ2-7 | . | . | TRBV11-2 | TGTGCCAGCAGCTCCGACGGGCGCTATGGCGAGCAGTACTTC | CASSSDGRYGEQYF
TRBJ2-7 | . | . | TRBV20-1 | TGCAGTGCTAGAGATTCCCAGGGGTCGTGGTCTAGGCTCGAGCAGTACTTC | CSARDSQGSWSRLEQYF
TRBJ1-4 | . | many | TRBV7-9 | TGTGCCAGCAGCTCCAGAGGGCGCGGTGAAAAACTGTTTTTT | CASSSRGRGEKLFF
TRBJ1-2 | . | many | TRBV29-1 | TGCAGCGTCGTGTATCCAGGGGATGGCTACACCTTC | CSVVYPGDGYTF
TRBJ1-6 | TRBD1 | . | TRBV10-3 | TGTGCCATCAGTGAGTTGCAGGGGGGCAATTCACCCCTCCACTTT | CAISELQGGNSPLHF
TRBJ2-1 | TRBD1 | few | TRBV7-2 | TGTGCCAGCAGCCCGCAGGGACAGGCGGCGGGCAATGAGCAGTTCTTC | CASSPQGQAAGNEQFF
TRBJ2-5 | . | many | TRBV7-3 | TGTGCCAGCAGCTTAGTGGGTACTCTGGGAGAGACCCAGTACTTC | CASSLVGTLGETQYF
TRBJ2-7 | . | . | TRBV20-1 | TGCAGTGCTGCCAGGGGCGGGGACAACTACGAGCAGTACTTC | CSAARGGDNYEQYF
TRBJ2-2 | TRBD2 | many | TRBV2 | TGTGCCAGCAGTTGGACTAGCGGGGGGGTCACCGGGGAGCTGTTTTTT | CASSWTSGGVTGELFF
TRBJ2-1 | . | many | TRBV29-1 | TGCAGCGTTGGGGTGGAGGGGTCGAGCTCCTACAATGAGCAGTTCTTC | CSVGVEGSSSYNEQFF
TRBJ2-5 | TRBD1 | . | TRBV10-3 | TGTGCCACCCGAACGGGGACAGATTCCCAAGAGACCCAGTACTTC | CATRTGTDSQETQYF
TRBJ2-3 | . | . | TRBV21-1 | TGTGCCAGCAGCAAAGAGACAGAGAGCACAGATACGCAGTATTTT | CASSKETESTDTQYF
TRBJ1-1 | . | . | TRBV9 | TGTGCCAGCAGCGCGCCCTCCAGGGAAGCTGAAGCTTTCTTT | CASSAPSREAEAFF
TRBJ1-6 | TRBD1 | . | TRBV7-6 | TGTGCCAGCAGTTCCGGGACAGGGGAATCACCCCTCCACTTT | CASSSGTGESPLHF
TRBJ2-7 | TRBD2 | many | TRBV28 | TGTGCCAGCAGTACCGGACTAGCGGGGTACGAGCAGTACTTC | CASSTGLAGYEQYF
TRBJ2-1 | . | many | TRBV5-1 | TGCGCCAGCAGCTTAATGACGGGGAATAATGAGCAGTTCTTC | CASSLMTGNNEQFF
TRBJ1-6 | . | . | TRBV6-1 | TGTGCCAGCAGTGATGCGGCAGGGTATAATTCACCCCTCCACTTT | CASSDAAGYNSPLHF
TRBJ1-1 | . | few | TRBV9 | TGTGCCAGCACCGGGGGGGCCCGGAGCACTGAAGCTTTCTTT | CASTGGARSTEAFF
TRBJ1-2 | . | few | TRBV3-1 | TGTGCCAGCAGCCAAGGTGGGAGCTATGGCTACACCTTC | CASSQGGSYGYTF
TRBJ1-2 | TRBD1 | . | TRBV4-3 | TGCGCCAGCAGCCAAGATCAGGGACAGGGGGCGGCTGGCTACACCTTC | CASSQDQGQGAAGYTF
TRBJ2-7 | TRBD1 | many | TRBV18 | TGTGCCAGCTCACCGTCACAGGGGACGGTTCTCGAGCAGTACTTC | CASSPSQGTVLEQYF
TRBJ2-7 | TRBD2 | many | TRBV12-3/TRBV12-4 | TGCGCCAGCAGCACCGGGGGGGCCGGGTACGAGCAGTACTTC | CASSTGGAGYEQYF
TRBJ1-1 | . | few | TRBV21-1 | TGTGCCAGCAGCAAAGCGCATTCTGGACCTAACACTGAAGCTTTCTTT | CASSKAHSGPNTEAFF
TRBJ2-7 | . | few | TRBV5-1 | TGCGCCAGCAGCCCTCGGGGTCCCCACGAGCAGTACTTC | CASSPRGPHEQYF
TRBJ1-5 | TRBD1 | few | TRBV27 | TGTGCCAGCAGTTTGTCCCCAGGGGGTCAGCCCCAGCATTTT | CASSLSPGGQPQHF
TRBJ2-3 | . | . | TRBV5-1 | TGCGCCAGCAGCCAAGGAGGTATAACTTGGGGGACTCCAAACACAGATACGCAGTATTTT | CASSQGGITWGTPNTDTQYF
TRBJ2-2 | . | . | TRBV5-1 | TGCGCCAGCTCCGGGACATCGTCCGTAACCGGGGAGCTGTTTTTT | CASSGTSSVTGELFF
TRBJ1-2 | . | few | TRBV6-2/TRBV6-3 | TGTGCCAGCTTTCCGGCCGGAGAAGCTAACTATGGCTACACCTTC | CASFPAGEANYGYTF
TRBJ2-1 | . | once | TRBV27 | TGTGCCAGCAGTTTAAGGTCCAGGTCCTACAATGAGCAGTTCTTC | CASSLRSRSYNEQFF
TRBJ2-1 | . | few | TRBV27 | TGTGCCAGCAGTTTATTATCGGGGCTGTCCTACAATGAGCAGTTCTTC | CASSLLSGLSYNEQFF
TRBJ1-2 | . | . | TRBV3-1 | TGTGCCAGCAGCCAACACCTCTATGGCTACACCTTC | CASSQHLYGYTF
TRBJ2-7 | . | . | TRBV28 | TGTGCCAGCAGCCGTACAGGCACGCGAGCCTACGAGCAGTACTTC | CASSRTGTRAYEQYF
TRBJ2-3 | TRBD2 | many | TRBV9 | TGTGCCAGCAGCCTTAGCGGGGGGTTCACAGATACGCAGTATTTT | CASSLSGGFTDTQYF
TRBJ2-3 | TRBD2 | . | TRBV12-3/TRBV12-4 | TGTGCCAGCAGGGGACTAGCGGGGGCCCTTGGAAGCACAGATACGCAGTATTTT | CASRGLAGALGSTDTQYF
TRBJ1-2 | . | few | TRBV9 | TGTGCCAGCAGCGTAGACGCTGCTAACTATGGCTACACCTTC | CASSVDAANYGYTF
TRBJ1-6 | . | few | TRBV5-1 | TGCGCCAGCAGCTTCAGGGAGGCTTCACCCCTCCACTTT | CASSFREASPLHF
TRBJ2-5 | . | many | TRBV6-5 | TGTGCCAGCAGTTTGGAGGTCCAAGAGACCCAGTACTTC | CASSLEVQETQYF
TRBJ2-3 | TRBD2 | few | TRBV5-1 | TGCGCCAGCAGCTTGGCGCCCGGGACTAGGTTGGGTTGGGATACGCAGTATTTT | CASSLAPGTRLGWDTQYF
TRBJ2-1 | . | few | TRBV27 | TGTGCCAGCAGTTTTGCGATGATCAGTGAGCAGTTCTTC | CASSFAMISEQFF
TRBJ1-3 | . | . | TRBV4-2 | TGTGCCAGCACCACAGACGGATTCTCTGGAAACACCATATATTTT | CASTTDGFSGNTIYF